This paragraph covers one TCR beta chain sequence. The target antigen is unknown. V was cut by 2 bases and J by 5 bases, with 19 bases left in between. CDR1 and CDR2 (germline): SEHNR, FQNEAQ (reference sequence). The CDR3 length is 17 residues. The PCR ran on 60 Vbeta and 13 Jbeta primers. Some clones are missing from TCRdb's copy, which holds only in-frame ones; the method was immunoSEQ multiplex PCR. The sample carries some 71,000 clones, 60% to 85% recorded once. These data originate in a study of cytomegalovirus exposure and HLA in healthy donors. Turning to the study itself: Earlier work reported some 110 million unique TCR beta sequences from 180 million or so T cells. Study conclusions and caveats: The dataset shows that most TCR sequences were rare, while some public TCRs occurred in many donors. Highest at DRB1 and lowest at HLA-C, TCR association rates differed among HLA loci in a later analysis. Earlier findings revealed that most TCR beta V segments proved productive either about 87% or about 30% of the time.

Sequencing input: PBMCs. The chain joins TRBV7-9 to TRBJ2-1; D call uncertain. The sequence came from a man aged 18 to 30 in good health and CMV-seronegative. CDR3: CASSLIVGVIVDNEQFF. Here the CDR3 DNA reads TGTGCCAGCAGCTTAATAGTTGGAGTAATTGTGGACAATGAGCAGTTCTTC.